These 22 T cell receptor beta chains originate from one sample sequenced in a study of beta chain features in type 1 diabetes. Investigators reverse transcribed all isolated RNA, so they sequenced expressed TCRB transcripts. Sequencing was performed with immunoSEQ multiplex PCR; in TCRdb, only in-frame clones are kept and a portion is missing. The sample holds 300,000 to 400,000 clones, approximately 13% seen once. Antigen specificity for these receptors is unknown. General observations from the study: Researchers report that Type 1 diabetes patients had moderately but significantly shorter TCRB CDR3s across all four CD4+ subsets.

Sample: naive CD4+ T cells from blood. Receptors originate from a woman aged 18-29 years with type 1 diabetes.

This clone was seen a handful of times. This sample also contains other DNA sequences that code for the same CDR3. V and J are TRBV6-6 and TRBJ1-1, with D maybe TRBD1 (6 bases). V lost 6 bases to trimming and J lost 3 bases, with 8 bases between them. The length of the CDR3 is 12 residues. CDR1 MNHNY and CDR2 SVGAGI come from the germline V gene (reference sequence). CDR3 sequence reads: CASSDRYTEAFF. The DNA for the CDR3 is TGTGCCAGCAGCGACAGGTACACTGAAGCTTTCTTT.

This clone has a handful of counts. The chain uses TRBV5-1 and TRBJ1-1; TRBD1 might be the D (6 bases). Germline V gives CDR1 SGHRS, CDR2 YFSETQ. This CDR3 has 14 amino acids. Between the trimmed V and J ends, which lost 3 bases and 3 bases, there was a span of 12 bases. The CDR3 nucleotides read TGCGCCAGCAGCTCTCAGGGGAGGGACACTGAAGCTTTCTTT. Encoded protein: CASSSQGRDTEAFF. Looking up the rest from reference TRBV5-1 and TRBJ1-1 gives the full variable domain: KAGVTQTPRYLIKTRGQQVTLSCSPISGHRSVSWYQQTPGQGLQFLFEYFSETQRNKGNFPGRFSGRQFSNSRSEMNVSTLELGDSALYLCASSSQGRDTEAFFGQGTRLTVV.

This rearrangement joins TRBV19 to TRBJ1-1; D possibly corresponds to TRBD1 (5 bases). Germline CDR1 LNHDA, CDR2 SQIVND (reference sequence). This CDR3 has 13 residues. V was shortened by 4 bases and J by 5 bases, with 11 bases between the two germline ends. CDR3 in amino acids: CASSKGARTEAFF. The CDR3 DNA sequence: TGTGCCAGTAGTAAAGGGGCGCGGACTGAAGCTTTCTTT.

This chain links TRBV6-6 with TRBJ2-7; 9 positions agree with TRBD1. The CDR3 is made up of 16 amino acids. CDR1 MNHNY and CDR2 SVGAGI come from the germline V gene (reference sequence). J was trimmed by 2 bases and V by 4 bases; bases with no gene match: 9. CDR3 protein: CASSWTGVGVPYEQYF. The CDR3 region has the DNA TGTGCCAGCAGTTGGACAGGGGTTGGGGTTCCCTACGAGCAGTACTTC.

This clone was counted between two and nine times. The rearrangement joins TRBV9 to TRBJ2-6, with D maybe TRBD1 (6 bases). Trimming took off 3 bases at V and 2 bases at J, with 9 bases between the two ends. This CDR3 has 15 residues. CDR1 is SGDLS, CDR2 YYNGEE, per germline. In DNA form, the CDR3 reads TGTGCCAGCAGCGGACAGGTAGCTGGGGCCAACGTCCTGACTTTC. This gives the protein CASSGQVAGANVLTF.

The chain combines TRBV30 with TRBJ2-7, with a possible D match to TRBD2 (6 bases). Trimming cost V 2 bases and J 2 bases, with 7 bases left between them. CDR1 GTSNPN and CDR2 SVGIG come from the germline V gene (reference sequence). The CDR3 runs to 12 residues. DNA for the CDR3: TGTGCCTGGAGTCCGGGGGCCTACGAGCAGTACTTC. This sequence encodes CAWSPGAYEQYF.

V and J are TRBV30 and TRBJ1-2; TRBD1 agrees at 11 bases. Losses at the gene ends were 4 bases for V and 4 bases for J; bases not matched to a gene: 11. Germline V gives CDR1 GTSNPN, CDR2 SVGIG (reference sequence). This CDR3 spans 16 amino acids. CDR3 DNA sequence: TGTGCCTGGAACACCGGACAGGGGGCGCGAAGCTATGGCTACACCTTC. Its translation: CAWNTGQGARSYGYTF.

The chain combines TRBV28 with TRBJ2-7; weak D call: TRBD1 (6 bases). With 4 bases removed from V and 7 bases from J, the gap between germline ends came to 11 bases. The CDR3 consists of 12 residues. CDR1 is MDHEN, CDR2 SYDVKM, per germline. This CDR3 reads CASSSTGWEQYF. The CDR3 nucleotides read TGTGCCAGCAGTTCAACAGGGTGGGAGCAGTACTTC.

V usage is TRBV27 and J usage is TRBJ2-1, with 7 bases lining up with TRBD1. J lost 2 bases, V lost 2 bases, and 3 bases had no gene match. This CDR3 has 15 residues. Germline CDR1 MNHEY, CDR2 SMNVEV (reference sequence). The CDR3 is CASSLRGTAYNEQFF. The CDR3 DNA sequence: TGTGCCAGCAGTTTAAGGGGGACAGCCTACAATGAGCAGTTCTTC.

The chain uses TRBV25-1 and TRBJ1-2, with D perhaps TRBD1 (5 bases). Germline lookup yields CDR1 MGHDK and CDR2 SYGVNS. The V and J ends lost 2 bases and 0 bases respectively, with 13 bases between them. The CDR3 contains 16 residues. CDR3 coding DNA: TGTGCCAGCAGTGAACAGGGATCTGGAGCTAACTATGGCTACACCTTC. Protein: CASSEQGSGANYGYTF.

The chain combines TRBV29-1 with TRBJ1-1, with TRBD1 matching over 7 bases. CDR3 size: 13 residues. Germline-derived CDR1 and CDR2 are SQVTM and ANQGSEA. V gave up 7 bases and J gave up 0 bases; unmatched junction bases: 5. The CDR3 sequence is CSAAGTVNTEAFF. In nucleotides, the CDR3 is TGCAGCGCCGCCGGGACAGTGAACACTGAAGCTTTCTTT.

The J gene is TRBJ2-7, the V gene TRBV11-2; 8 bases line up with TRBD2. This CDR3 contains 18 residues. V dropped 4 bases and J dropped 4; count of bases not matched to a gene: 18. Germline CDR1 is SGHAT and CDR2 is FQNNGV. The CDR3 DNA reads TGTGCCAGCAGCTCAGAGGCTTCTAGCGGGTTCCATAAGTACGAGCAGTACGTC. As protein: CASSSEASSGFHKYEQYV.

The J gene is TRBJ1-1, the V gene TRBV7-2; TRBD1 aligns across 7 bases. V lost 7 bases to trimming and J lost 5 bases; unmatched junction nucleotides: 13. This CDR3 is built from 15 residues. Germline lookup yields CDR1 SGHTA and CDR2 FQGNSA. The CDR3 sequence is CASNIQGTTGTEAFF. Written as DNA, the CDR3 is TGTGCCAGCAACATACAGGGGACGACGGGGACTGAAGCTTTCTTT. Drawing the rest from reference TRBV7-2 and TRBJ1-1, the complete variable domain is GAGVSQSPSNKVTEKGKDVELRCDPISGHTALYWYRQSLGQGLEFLIYFQGNSAPDKSGLPSDRFSAERTGGSVSTLTIQRTQQEDSAVYLCASNIQGTTGTEAFFGQGTRLTVV.

Note on this clone: The same CDR3 can be traced to other DNA sequences in this sample. The gene calls are TRBV5-1 and TRBJ2-1, with 10 bases matching TRBD2. The V gene's germline CDR1 is SGHRS and CDR2 YFSETQ. V dropped 0 bases and J dropped 2; count of bases not matched to a gene: 2. CDR3 length: 16 residues. The CDR3: CASSLVGTSAYNEQFF. The CDR3 coding sequence is TGCGCCAGCAGCTTGGTAGGGACTAGCGCCTACAATGAGCAGTTCTTC.

This clone was seen more than once but under ten times. V gene TRBV2 combines with J gene TRBJ2-7; D might be TRBD1 (5 bases). Germline assignment: CDR1 SNHLY and CDR2 FYNNEI. V was shortened by 1 base and J by 4 bases, with 8 bases between the two germline ends. The CDR3 is made up of 13 amino acids. Here the CDR3 DNA reads TGTGCCAGCAGTGAAGTCAGGGCTTACGAGCAGTACGTC. It translates to CASSEVRAYEQYV.

The chain links TRBV28 to TRBJ2-1, with 9 bases that match TRBD2. The V segment lost 8 bases and the J segment 9 bases; nucleotides outside the gene matches: 17. Germline CDR1 and CDR2: MDHEN and SYDVKM. The CDR3 length is 16 residues. CDR3 sequence: CASGSTVGGRACEQFF. The CDR3 DNA sequence: TGTGCCAGCGGATCCACCGTGGGCGGGAGGGCTTGTGAGCAGTTCTTC.

This clone was counted a few times. The chain carries TRBV18 and TRBJ1-1, with TRBD1 matching 10 bases. The V and J ends lost 3 bases and 4 bases, in that order; junction bases with no gene match: 5. The CDR3 spans 15 residues. The germline V gene has CDR1 KGHSH and CDR2 LQKENI. CDR3 residues: CASSPTGTGATEAFF. CDR3 nucleotide sequence: TGTGCCAGCTCACCTACCGGGACAGGGGCCACTGAAGCTTTCTTT.

V usage is TRBV4-1 and J usage is TRBJ2-2, with TRBD2 matching 7 bases. Trimming cost V 8 bases and J 1 base; bases outside gene matches: 7. The length of the CDR3 is 15 residues. From germline, CDR1 is MGHRA and CDR2 YSYEKL. CDR3 loop: CASRRGGRNTGELFF. CDR3 nucleotide sequence: TGCGCCAGCCGACGGGGAGGGAGGAACACCGGGGAGCTGTTTTTT.

This clone was detected a few times. V gene TRBV29-1 combines with J gene TRBJ1-1; maybe TRBD1 (5 bases). The CDR3 runs to 13 residues. Per germline, CDR1 SQVTM and CDR2 ANQGSEA. The V end was cut by 6 bases, the J end by 1 base, with 12 bases between. The CDR3 coding sequence is TGCAGCGTGGGGCGGGGACGGAACACTGAAGCTTTCTTT. Translated: CSVGRGRNTEAFF. Combining the CDR3 with reference TRBV29-1 and TRBJ1-1 gives the whole variable domain SAVISQKPSRDICQRGTSLTIQCQVDSQVTMMFWYRQQPGQSLTLIATANQGSEATYESGFVIDKFPISRPNLTFSTLTVSNMSPEDSSIYLCSVGRGRNTEAFFGQGTRLTVV.

This chain joins TRBV5-4 and TRBJ2-2; 8 positions agree with TRBD2. The V and J ends lost 0 bases and 4 bases, in that order; junction bases with no gene match: 5. The CDR3 sequence is 16 residues long. CDR1 SGHNT and CDR2 YYREEE come from the germline V gene (reference sequence). In nucleotides, the CDR3 is TGTGCCAGCAGCTTGGGGGGACTAGTTGTCACCGGGGAGCTGTTTTTT. The encoded protein is CASSLGGLVVTGELFF. The variable domain in full, completed from reference TRBV5-4 and TRBJ2-2, reads ETGVTQSPTHLIKTRGQQVTLRCSSQSGHNTVSWYQQALGQGPQFIFQYYREEENGRGNFPPRFSGLQFPNYSSELNVNALELDDSALYLCASSLGGLVVTGELFFGEGSRLTVL.

This chain links TRBV29-1 with TRBJ2-5, with 10 nucleotides matching TRBD1. The CDR3 totals 14 residues. J lost 5 bases, V lost 6 bases, and 9 bases had no gene match. The germline gives CDR1 SQVTM, CDR2 ANQGSEA. Here the CDR3 DNA reads TGCAGCGTCCTAAAGACAGGGGGCTGGGAGACCCAGTACTTC. It specifies CSVLKTGGWETQYF.

The rearrangement links TRBV9 to TRBJ2-1; the match to TRBD1 covers 10 bases. Germline CDR1 and CDR2: SGDLS and YYNGEE. The CDR3 extends over 17 amino acids. V was pared by 4 bases and J by 7 bases, with 14 bases of the junction left unmatched. The CDR3 reads CASSLRQGAIAGNEQFF. The CDR3 bases are TGTGCCAGCAGCCTTCGACAGGGGGCAATAGCTGGGAATGAGCAGTTCTTC.